Listed below are T cell receptor beta chains from one sample, sequenced in a study of graft-versus-host responses after intestinal transplantation. Assay used: immunoSEQ multiplex PCR; TCRdb lists only in-frame clones, some missing. Of nearly 4,500 clones listed, roughly 80% were seen once; the top ten hold roughly 15%. Sample: ileum tissue, taken approximately 51 weeks after intestinal transplantation. These receptors were collected from a human patient who received an intestinal transplant, so some T cells may come from the graft donor. Both conserved end residues are part of each CDR3.

CDR3: CASKRGGGETQYF
V: TRBV19

CDR3: CASSAVGANYGYTF
V: TRBV6-6

CDR3: CASSERVRAGWGNQPQHF
V: TRBV6-1

CDR3: CASSQAGGGSPLHF
V: TRBV4-1

CDR3: CASSFNVDGYQPQHF
V: TRBV28

CDR3: CASRPTSGRGGANVLTF
V: TRBV27

CDR3: CASSSLGQPNYGYTF
V: TRBV18

CDR3: CASSREDRGYEQYF
V: TRBV5-4

CDR3: CAIDPGTSGRAYNTGELFF
V: TRBV10-3

CDR3: CASSPWTVNYGYTF
V: TRBV28

CDR3: CASSQYNEQFF
V: TRBV27

CDR3: CASSVEDEAGGGYEQYF
V: TRBV9

CDR3: CASSLEEKLFF
V: TRBV2

CDR3: CASSLRTGANLQYF
V: TRBV4-2

CDR3: CASNPGLAGGETQYF
V: TRBV2

CDR3: CASSYSGAAQYF
V: TRBV6-6

CDR3: CASSSRTGSWYGYTF
V: TRBV5-1

CDR3: CASSPSGNTEAFF
V: TRBV18

CDR3: CASSEGAGVAYEQYF
V: TRBV6-1

CDR3: CASRSKGGPGLGTEAFF
V: TRBV5-1

CDR3: CASSASGQGAGNEQFF
V: TRBV9

CDR3: CASSPWDRAFKNIQYF
V: TRBV28

CDR3: CASRPGSGDTQYF
V: TRBV7-6

CDR3: CSARAQETQYF
V: TRBV20-1

CDR3: CASSLLAGGPDEQFF
V: TRBV4-2

CDR3: CASVNAGVSYNEQFF
V: TRBV27

CDR3: CASSLVVQGGGYTF
V: TRBV7-8

CDR3: CASSLTGGPSWTGELFF
V: TRBV5-1

CDR3: CASSLDGMGQPQHF
V: TRBV5-1

CDR3: CASSREGSYNSPLHF
V: TRBV18

CDR3: CASGTAERDEQYF
V: TRBV5-1

CDR3: CASTPDSYGYTF
V: TRBV2

CDR3: CASSQESRYEQYF
V: TRBV14

CDR3: CASSMGMGRTEAFF
V: TRBV19

CDR3: CASSRRSGSYNEQFF
V: TRBV28

CDR3: CASSQPEYNYEQYF
V: TRBV5-6

CDR3: CASSLGLLGLAAADTQYF
V: TRBV5-6

CDR3: CASSSGTVDWVFGYTF
V: TRBV28

CDR3: CASRRSSYNEQFF
V: TRBV13

CDR3: CAAARSGGNGYTF
V: TRBV10-3

CDR3: CASSTGEADTQYF
V: TRBV7-9

CDR3: CASSEAEREWTDTQYF
V: TRBV6-1

CDR3: CASSYSREYEQFF
V: TRBV6-5

CDR3: CASSFDRETGANVLTF
V: TRBV28

CDR3: CASSSWTGRRSPLHF
V: TRBV13

CDR3: CASSLDPGNYGYTF
V: TRBV5-4

CDR3: CASSYSKGVISGYTF
V: TRBV6-5

CDR3: CASSIGGQEQYF
V: TRBV19

CDR3: CASSWPRLAGEQFF
V: TRBV5-6